Below, one T cell receptor (beta chain) is given with its context. Germline lookup yields CDR1 SEHNR and CDR2 FQNEAQ (reference sequence). Trimming took off 5 bases at V and 8 bases at J, with 10 bases between the two ends. The CDR3 covers 12 residues. This sample stems from a study of early T cells in non-severe SARS-CoV-2 infection. MiXCR, applied by TCRdb to the 5' RACE reads, yields one record per CDR3 protein. The repertoire holds fewer than 100,000 distinct CDR3 sequences, with about 9.6% as singletons. Sample: whole blood. The chain uses TRBV7-9 and TRBJ1-5; D is ambiguous. The source is an adult who was a healthcare worker with PCR-confirmed SARS-CoV-2 infection or an uninfected control (not recorded which). The CDR3 DNA sequence: TGTGCCAGCAGCCGTGGCCTGGAGCCCCAGCATTTT. Its protein product is CASSRGLEPQHF.